The 25 T cell receptor beta chains below were found in one sample sequenced in a study of blood T cells in healthy people across ages. The use of a sample-barcoded 5' primer and a J-beta primer mix characterized a second PCR of about 7 to 12 cycles. TCRdb re-called the 5' RACE reads with MiXCR, one entry per CDR3 protein. The table shows 1 million or so distinct CDR3 sequences, with around 43% occurring only once. The sequencing input was blood. The receptors derive from a woman aged 55-69 years in good health.

V and J are TRBV20-1 and TRBJ2-1; 8 nucleotides align to TRBD1. V shed 3 bases and J 9 bases; nucleotides not matched to a gene: 10. The CDR3 runs 14 residues. Germline V gene lookup returns CDR1 DFQATT and CDR2 SNEGSKA (reference sequence). DNA of the CDR3: TGCAGTGCTAGGGGGGACAGGTCGAAGAGTGAGCAGTTCTTC. Translated: CSARGDRSKSEQFF.

This sequence joins TRBV21-1 and TRBJ2-1; the DNA was not used to check the table's D call, TRBD2. TRBV21-1 has pseudogene status. The CDR3 contains 17 residues. CDR3 protein: CATRPERWEGGYNEQFF. CDR3 nucleotides: TGTGCCACCCGACCCGAGCGCTGGGAGGGGGGGTACAATGAGCAGTTCTTC.

The J gene is TRBJ2-3, the V gene TRBV12-3 or TRBV12-4; D is possibly TRBD1 or TRBD2 (5 bases each). Deletions cut 5 bases from V and 8 bases from J, with 14 bases between. The CDR3 loop spans 13 amino acids. CDR3 loop: CASSPGPWGTQYF. The CDR3 region has the DNA TGTGCCAGCAGTCCGGGACCCTGGGGTACGCAGTATTTT.

The chain has TRBV28 and TRBJ1-2; D ambiguous. CDR1 MDHEN and CDR2 SYDVKM come from the germline V gene. This CDR3 is built from 13 residues. V gave up 5 bases and J gave up 5 bases, with 12 bases separating them. CDR3 amino acids: CASSTGDSYGYTF. Here the CDR3 DNA reads TGTGCCAGCAGTACTGGGGATTCTTATGGCTACACCTTC.

CDR3 sequence reads: CASSSRGGDRVFSYEQYF. The CDR3 coding sequence is TGTGCCAGCAGCTCCAGGGGTGGGGACAGGGTCTTTTCCTACGAGCAGTACTTC. V is TRBV7-2 and J is TRBJ2-7, with 9 nucleotides matching TRBD1. The V and J ends lost 4 bases and 1 base, in that order; junction bases with no gene match: 14. CDR1 is SGHTA and CDR2 is FQGNSA in the germline V gene. The CDR3 covers 18 residues.

This clonotype occurred a few times. The chain employs TRBV12-3 or TRBV12-4 and TRBJ2-3; a possible D gene is TRBD2 (6 bases). V was trimmed by 1 base and J by 0 bases, leaving 11 bases between them. The CDR3 contains 16 residues. The CDR3 sequence is CASSLGEGTSTDTQYF. DNA of the CDR3: TGTGCCAGCAGTTTAGGGGAAGGGACTAGCACAGATACGCAGTATTTT.

This clonotype was picked up one time. The genes are TRBV5-1 and TRBJ2-1, with TRBD2 identical over 8 bases. The J call may be in error: the DNA end matches TRBJ2-7 better. This CDR3 comprises 14 residues. In germline, CDR1 is SGHRS, CDR2 YFSETQ. The CDR3 sequence is CASSSGTRRREQYF. The CDR3 coding sequence is TGCGCCAGCAGCTCCGGGACTAGACGGCGGGAGCAGTACTTC.

This clonotype was seen more than once but under ten times. This sequence joins TRBV27 and TRBJ2-3; weak D call: TRBD1 (6 bases). This CDR3 has 15 residues. The V gene lost 4 bases and the J gene lost 0 bases, with 11 bases spanning the gap. Germline values: CDR1 MNHEY, CDR2 SMNVEV (reference sequence). The CDR3 DNA sequence: TGTGCCAGCAGTTCCGGACAGTTAAGCACAGATACGCAGTATTTT. Its protein is CASSSGQLSTDTQYF.

This clonotype was seen more than once but under ten times. The rearrangement joins TRBV27 to TRBJ2-5; D call uncertain. V lost 6 bases to trimming and J lost 0 bases, with 14 bases between them. The CDR3 has 15 amino acids. From germline, CDR1 is MNHEY and CDR2 SMNVEV (reference sequence). The CDR3 region has the DNA TGTGCCAGCAGCCCTGACGGAATCTACCAAGAGACCCAGTACTTC. It encodes CASSPDGIYQETQYF.

This chain uses TRBV29-1 with TRBJ2-5, with TRBD1 matching 8 bases. Germline lookup yields CDR1 SQVTM and CDR2 ANQGSEA. The CDR3 runs to 13 residues. Trimming cost V 1 base and J 3 bases; bases outside gene matches: 1. The CDR3 sequence: CSVEATGEETQYF. CDR3 coding DNA: TGCAGCGTTGAAGCGACAGGGGAAGAGACCCAGTACTTC.

The chain uses TRBV20-1 and TRBJ2-3; D uncertain. Looked up from germline, CDR1 is DFQATT and CDR2 is SNEGSKA (reference sequence). CDR3 length: 13 residues. The V end was cut by 3 bases, the J end by 3 bases, with 10 bases between. CDR3 amino acids: CSARVWATDTQYF. The CDR3 bases are TGCAGTGCTAGGGTTTGGGCAACAGATACGCAGTATTTT.

The rearrangement links TRBV20-1 to TRBJ2-1; D not certain. Trimming cost V 5 bases and J 5 bases, with 10 bases left between them. In germline, CDR1 is DFQATT, CDR2 SNEGSKA (reference sequence). CDR3 length: 12 amino acids. The CDR3 reads CSAPNGNNEQFF. The CDR3 bases are TGCAGTGCTCCGAACGGAAACAATGAGCAGTTCTTC.

This rearrangement joins TRBV12-3 or TRBV12-4 to TRBJ1-2; TRBD1 agrees at 11 bases. Losses at the gene ends were 6 bases for V and 7 bases for J; bases not matched to a gene: 4. The CDR3 sequence is 13 residues long. The CDR3 sequence: CASSFGTGGGYTF. The CDR3 DNA sequence: TGTGCCAGCAGCTTTGGGACAGGGGGTGGCTACACCTTC.

V usage is TRBV29-1 and J usage is TRBJ2-1; 7 nucleotides line up with TRBD2. This CDR3 region has 16 residues. CDR1 and CDR2 (germline): SQVTM, ANQGSEA. V shed 1 base, J shed 1 base, and the junction held 7 bases outside the gene matches. CDR3 bases: TGCAGCGTTGAAGGGGCCAGCGGGATTTCCTACAATGAGCAGTTCTTC. It specifies CSVEGASGISYNEQFF.

This clonotype was seen only a few times. The V call is TRBV5-6, the J call TRBJ2-7; 12 bases line up with TRBD2. The length of the CDR3 is 17 residues. V lost 0 bases and J lost 2; bases outside the gene matches: 6. The germline CDR1 and CDR2 sequences are SGHDT and YYEEEE. DNA for the CDR3: TGTGCCAGCAGCTTGGGGACTAGCGGGATTACCCCCTACGAGCAGTACTTC. This codes for CASSLGTSGITPYEQYF.

In its sample, this clonotype was seen a few times. The rearrangement joins TRBV12-5 to TRBJ2-7; D gene ambiguous. From germline, CDR1 is LGHNT and CDR2 FRNRAP. The CDR3 sequence is 12 residues long. V was trimmed by 0 bases and J by 3 bases, leaving 3 bases between them. The CDR3 coding sequence is TGTGCTAGTGGTTTGGTACTCTACGAGCAGTACTTC. Protein sequence: CASGLVLYEQYF.

Of note for this clonotype: This may be a read error: a much more frequent sequence differs by one nucleotide. The J gene is TRBJ2-7, the V gene TRBV20-1; TRBD1 is a possible D gene (6 bases). V dropped 4 bases and J dropped 2 bases, with 12 bases sitting between them. CDR3 length equals 13 residues. Germline CDR1 DFQATT, CDR2 SNEGSKA (reference sequence). CDR3 coding DNA: TGCAGTGCTAATGGGGGCAGGACCTACGAGCAGTACTTC. Translated, it gives CSANGGRTYEQYF.

The chain is built from TRBV7-2 and TRBJ1-5, with 7 bases aligning to TRBD1. CDR3 length equals 16 residues. V shed 5 bases, J shed 2 bases, and the junction held 9 bases outside the gene matches. Germline CDR1 and CDR2: SGHTA and FQGNSA. CDR3 coding DNA: TGTGCCAGCAGCCAACAGGGGTTAGGGGGCAATCAGCCCCAGCATTTT. It translates to CASSQQGLGGNQPQHF. Looking up the rest from reference TRBV7-2 and TRBJ1-5 gives the full variable domain: GAGVSQSPSNKVTEKGKDVELRCDPISGHTALYWYRQSLGQGLEFLIYFQGNSAPDKSGLPSDRFSAERTGGSVSTLTIQRTQQEDSAVYLCASSQQGLGGNQPQHFGDGTRLSIL.

This chain uses TRBV7-9 with TRBJ1-1, with TRBD1 as a possible D gene (5 bases). CDR1 is SEHNR and CDR2 is FQNEAQ in the germline V gene (reference sequence). This CDR3 is 16 amino acids long. V dropped 8 bases and J dropped 0 bases, with 19 bases sitting between them. CDR3: CASPPWDGRMNTEAFF. In DNA, the CDR3 is TGTGCCAGCCCGCCCTGGGACGGAAGAATGAACACTGAAGCTTTCTTT.

The chain recombines TRBV3-1 with TRBJ2-1, with 8 bases identical to TRBD2. The CDR3 extends over 12 amino acids. CDR1 and CDR2 (germline): LGHDT, YNNKEL (reference sequence). Losses at the gene ends were 8 bases for V and 6 bases for J; bases not matched to a gene: 3. CDR3 sequence reads: CASQAGVNEQFF. CDR3 sequence (DNA): TGTGCCAGCCAAGCGGGAGTCAATGAGCAGTTCTTC.

This clonotype was seen once. The CDR3 DNA follows: TGTGCCAGCAGTCCGGGGCGGACTAGCGGGAGAGGAGAGCAGTACTTC. Its protein is CASSPGRTSGRGEQYF. This rearrangement joins TRBV2 to TRBJ2-5; 13 nucleotides align to TRBD2. The CDR3 has 16 residues. After removal of 5 bases from V and 11 bases from J, the junction contained 14 bases not matched to a gene. Germline CDR1 and CDR2: SNHLY and FYNNEI. Full variable domain (rest looked up from reference TRBV2 and TRBJ2-5): EPEVTQTPSHQVTQMGQEVILRCVPISNHLYFYWYRQILGQKVEFLVSFYNNEISEKSEIFDDQFSVERPDGSNFTLKIRSTKLEDSAMYFCASSPGRTSGRGEQYFGPGTRLLVL.

About this clonotype itself: This may be a read error, as it is one base from a much larger clone. The gene calls are TRBV9 and TRBJ2-5; tentatively, D is TRBD2 (5 bases). Trimming took off 3 bases at V and 0 bases at J, with 6 bases between the two ends. The CDR3 totals 13 residues. Germline V lookup: CDR1 SGDLS, CDR2 YYNGEE. CDR3 coding DNA: TGTGCCAGCAGCGGAGCGGACCAAGAGACCCAGTACTTC. Amino acid sequence: CASSGADQETQYF.

The V gene is TRBV9, the J gene TRBJ2-5; TRBD1 matches at 7 bases. Germline CDR1 and CDR2: SGDLS and YYNGEE. This CDR3 is built from 14 residues. The V and J ends lost 3 bases and 1 base, in that order; junction bases with no gene match: 3. The CDR3 reads CASSADRVQETQYF. The CDR3 DNA follows: TGTGCCAGCAGCGCCGACAGGGTCCAAGAGACCCAGTACTTC.

The rearrangement links TRBV6-1 to TRBJ2-1; a possible D gene is TRBD2 (6 bases). Germline V lookup: CDR1 MNHNS, CDR2 SASEGT. The ends were cut back, 2 bases at V and 6 bases at J, with 8 bases in the middle. This CDR3 is built from 13 residues. The CDR3 sequence: CASSEWRANEQFF. The DNA of the CDR3 is TGTGCCAGCAGTGAATGGAGGGCCAATGAGCAGTTCTTC.

This clonotype was counted between two and nine times. V usage is TRBV28 and J usage is TRBJ2-7; TRBD2 agrees at 10 bases. CDR3 length equals 15 residues. Per germline, CDR1 MDHEN and CDR2 SYDVKM. V trimming: 1 base; J trimming: 9 bases; junction bases outside the gene matches: 9. The CDR3 DNA follows: TGTGCCAGCAGTTTATCTCAGCGGGAGGGCAAAGGGCAGTACTTC. This translates into CASSLSQREGKGQYF.